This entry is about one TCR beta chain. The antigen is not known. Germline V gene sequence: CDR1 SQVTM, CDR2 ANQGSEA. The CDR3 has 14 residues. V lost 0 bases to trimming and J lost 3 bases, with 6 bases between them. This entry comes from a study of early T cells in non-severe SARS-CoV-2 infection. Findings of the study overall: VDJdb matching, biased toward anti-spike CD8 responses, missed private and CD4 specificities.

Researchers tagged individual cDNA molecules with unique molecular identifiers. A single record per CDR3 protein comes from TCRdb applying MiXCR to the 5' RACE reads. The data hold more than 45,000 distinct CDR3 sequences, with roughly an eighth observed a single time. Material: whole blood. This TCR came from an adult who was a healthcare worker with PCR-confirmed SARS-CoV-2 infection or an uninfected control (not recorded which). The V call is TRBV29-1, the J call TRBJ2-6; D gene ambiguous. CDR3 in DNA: TGCAGCGTTGAAGAGAATAATGGGGCCAACGTCCTGACTTTC. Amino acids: CSVEENNGANVLTF.